Each of the 28 T cell receptor beta chains below was sequenced from the same sample in a study of human T cells and chemical hapten exposure. TCRdb recomputed calls from the RACE reads with MiXCR, one row per CDR3 protein. The sample yields some 400,000 distinct CDR3 sequences, 4.5% to 5.5% seen once. Time point here: pre-sensitization, week 0. As for treatment: therapeutic diphenylcyclopropenone sensitization with weekly scalp DPC. Sequenced here: whole blood, sampled in connection with sensitization to the hapten diphenylcyclopropenone (DPC). The receptor source for this set is a woman aged 45 to 65 with alopecia areata. Some clones in this sample may be carry-over from other donors' samples.

This clonotype was seen ten or more times. The chain carries TRBV20-1 and TRBJ2-7; D gene unclear. Germline assignment: CDR1 DFQATT and CDR2 SNEGSKA (reference sequence). The CDR3 is made up of 11 amino acids. V gave up 0 bases and J gave up 7 bases, with 7 bases separating them. The CDR3 spells CSARDISEQYF. CDR3 nucleotide sequence: TGCAGTGCTAGAGATATCAGTGAGCAGTACTTC.

This clonotype was seen only a few times. This chain connects TRBV7-2 to TRBJ1-2; 7 bases are shared with TRBD1. Germline-derived CDR1 and CDR2 are SGHTA and FQGNSA. The length of the CDR3 is 15 residues. V gave up 5 bases and J gave up 7 bases; unmatched junction bases: 13. The DNA for the CDR3 is TGTGCCAGCAGCCAGGGACAGACCACGGGGGGTGGCTACACCTTC. It translates to CASSQGQTTGGGYTF.

The V gene is TRBV28, the J gene TRBJ1-5; D is undetermined. CDR1 and CDR2 from the germline V gene are MDHEN and SYDVKM. The V gene lost 9 bases and the J gene lost 7 bases, with 13 bases spanning the gap. The CDR3 is made up of 12 amino acids. Here the CDR3 DNA reads TGTGCCAGTCATATCGGGCAGCAGCCCCAGCATTTT. It specifies CASHIGQQPQHF.

This clonotype was seen at least ten times. The chain couples TRBV4-1 to TRBJ2-1; 11 bases are shared with TRBD1. Trimming cost V 0 bases and J 7 bases; bases outside gene matches: 5. Germline V CDR1 and CDR2: MGHRA, YSYEKL. The CDR3 is 16 amino acids. The DNA for the CDR3 is TGCGCCAGCAGCCAAGATAGGGGACAGGGGGTGAATGAGCAGTTCTTC. Translated: CASSQDRGQGVNEQFF.

This clonotype appeared many times. In nucleotides, the CDR3 is TGTGCCAGCAGCCGTGTCTCTAGCGGGGGCCCCACAGATACGCAGTATTTT. Encoded protein: CASSRVSSGGPTDTQYF. The rearrangement joins TRBV12-3 or TRBV12-4 to TRBJ2-3; 10 bases are shared with TRBD2. The CDR3 loop spans 17 amino acids. The J segment lost 2 bases and the V segment lost 6 bases, leaving 11 bases of the junction unmatched.

This clonotype was counted only a few times. CDR3 nucleotides: TGTGCCAGCAGTTTTAGGATCAATGAGCAGTTCTTC. Translation: CASSFRINEQFF. The V and J genes are TRBV12-3 or TRBV12-4 and TRBJ2-1; D uncertain. This CDR3 is 12 amino acids long. V shed 3 bases and J shed 6 bases, with 6 bases lying between them.

In its sample, this clonotype was seen many times. The V and J genes are TRBV20-1 and TRBJ1-5; 9 bases are a match to TRBD1. The CDR3 consists of 15 residues. Germline CDR1 reads DFQATT; CDR2 reads SNEGSKA (reference sequence). V dropped 0 bases and J dropped 5; count of bases not matched to a gene: 5. CDR3 nucleotides: TGCAGTGCTAGAGAGGACAGGGGATTTTATCAGCCCCAGCATTTT. This codes for CSAREDRGFYQPQHF.

The chain recombines TRBV16 with TRBJ2-1; 7 positions match TRBD2. The ends lost 3 bases at V and 9 bases at J; junction bases unmatched: 8. The CDR3 spans 14 residues. The germline gives CDR1 KGHSY, CDR2 FQNENV. CDR3 DNA: TGTGCCAGCAGCCACGTTACTAGCGCTGGTGAGCAGTTCTTC. Amino acids: CASSHVTSAGEQFF.

The chain is built from TRBV6-2 or TRBV6-3 and TRBJ1-4; D not resolved. With 2 bases removed from V and 2 bases from J, the gap between germline ends came to 6 bases. The CDR3 spans 14 residues. The V gene's germline CDR1 is MNHEY and CDR2 SVGEGT. The CDR3 spells CASSYGRTNEKLFF. The CDR3 DNA reads as TGTGCCAGCAGTTACGGGAGGACTAATGAAAAACTGTTTTTT.

This clonotype was detected a few times. The rearrangement joins TRBV7-2 to TRBJ2-5; D may be TRBD2 (6 bases). The germline V and J ends were trimmed by 5 bases and 5 bases, with 21 bases remaining between them. This CDR3 has 16 amino acids. CDR1 is SGHTA and CDR2 is FQGNSA in the germline V gene. CDR3 sequence: CASSPGSSGLLETQYF. The DNA for the CDR3 is TGTGCCAGCAGCCCGGGGAGTAGCGGCCTATTGGAGACCCAGTACTTC.

V and J are TRBV5-1 and TRBJ1-5; 9 positions agree with TRBD1. The CDR3 has 17 residues. Trimming at V came to 0 bases and at J to 0 bases, leaving 4 bases not matched to a gene. Germline V lookup: CDR1 SGHRS, CDR2 YFSETQ. As DNA, the CDR3 is TGCGCCAGCAGCTTGGGGACAGGGGTGTATAGCAATCAGCCCCAGCATTTT. Translation: CASSLGTGVYSNQPQHF. The whole variable domain, remainder taken from reference TRBV5-1 and TRBJ1-5, is KAGVTQTPRYLIKTRGQQVTLSCSPISGHRSVSWYQQTPGQGLQFLFEYFSETQRNKGNFPGRFSGRQFSNSRSEMNVSTLELGDSALYLCASSLGTGVYSNQPQHFGDGTRLSIL.

CDR3 bases: TGTGCCAGCAGTACGGACGCGAGGCAGCCCCAGCATTTT. Its translation is CASSTDARQPQHF. The V call is TRBV6-2 or TRBV6-3, the J call TRBJ1-5; D is undetermined. The germline V and J ends were trimmed by 5 bases and 7 bases, with 12 bases remaining between them. The CDR3 extends over 13 amino acids. Germline V gene sequence: CDR1 MNHEY, CDR2 SVGEGT.

In this sample, this clonotype turned up a few times. As DNA, the CDR3 is TGCAGTGCTAGAGCCGGGACACCGTACAATGAGCAGTTCTTC. It specifies CSARAGTPYNEQFF. The chain links TRBV20-1 to TRBJ2-1; perhaps TRBD1 as D (6 bases). Trimming removed 1 base from V and 4 bases from J, with 11 bases in between. In germline, CDR1 is DFQATT, CDR2 SNEGSKA (reference sequence). The CDR3 spans 14 residues.

V is TRBV3-1 and J is TRBJ2-7, with a tentative D call TRBD1 (5 bases). The CDR3 has 15 amino acids. Germline V gives CDR1 LGHDT, CDR2 YNNKEL (reference sequence). Trimming removed 0 bases from V and 2 bases from J, with 11 bases in between. CDR3 amino acids: CASSQEETEAYEQYF. DNA of the CDR3: TGTGCCAGCAGCCAAGAAGAGACAGAAGCCTACGAGCAGTACTTC.

This clonotype was seen many times. This chain joins TRBV13 and TRBJ2-3, with D hard to call. This CDR3 contains 17 residues. Germline CDR1 and CDR2: PRHDT and FYEKMQ (reference sequence). Between the trimmed V and J ends, which lost 4 bases and 4 bases, there was a span of 21 bases. CDR3 DNA sequence: TGTGCCAGCAGCTCCGAAACCCTCCGTCCGGACGCAGATACGCAGTATTTT. It codes for CASSSETLRPDADTQYF.

This clonotype was detected many times. The chain uses TRBV7-2 and TRBJ2-5, with a tentative D call TRBD2 (6 bases). The CDR3 loop spans 14 amino acids. Trimming took 4 bases from V and 2 from J, leaving 11 bases between them. Per germline, CDR1 SGHTA and CDR2 FQGNSA. CDR3: CASSSAGRQETQYF. In DNA, the CDR3 is TGTGCCAGCAGCTCGGCGGGGCGTCAAGAGACCCAGTACTTC.

This clonotype was observed many times. Germline is not matched at one junction end, which may reflect a read error. The rearrangement uses TRBV29-1 and TRBJ2-1, with D perhaps assigned TRBD1 or TRBD2 (5 bases each). The CDR3 has 12 residues. Germline assignment: CDR1 SQVTM and CDR2 ANQGSEA. This CDR3 reads CSGGARYNEQFF. Here the CDR3 DNA reads TGCAGCGGAGGGGCTAGGTACAATGAACAGTTCTTC.

This clonotype was found many times. V and J are TRBV29-1 and TRBJ2-1; unclear D gene. This CDR3 region has 14 residues. Trimming removed 7 bases at V and 1 base at J, with 14 bases between. Looked up from germline, CDR1 is SQVTM and CDR2 is ANQGSEA. This CDR3 reads CSARTAMSYNEQFF. The CDR3, as DNA: TGCAGCGCCCGGACCGCCATGTCCTACAATGAGCAGTTCTTC.

The gene calls are TRBV4-1 and TRBJ2-5, with 7 bases identical to TRBD2. The trim removed 1 base at V and 7 bases at J, leaving 3 bases unmatched. The CDR3 consists of 13 residues. From germline, CDR1 is MGHRA and CDR2 YSYEKL. The CDR3 sequence is CASSQGPGGTQYF. The CDR3 DNA follows: TGCGCCAGCAGCCAAGGACCGGGAGGGACCCAGTACTTC.

The table lists this clonotype with a few counts. The gene calls are TRBV7-2 and TRBJ1-4, with 7 bases lining up with TRBD1. CDR1 and CDR2 from the germline V gene are SGHTA and FQGNSA. Trimming took 1 base from V and 10 from J; bases not matched to a gene: 12. The CDR3 totals 16 residues. The CDR3 reads CASSLGGAGGAGKLFF. CDR3 in DNA: TGTGCCAGCAGCTTAGGAGGGGCAGGGGGTGCCGGAAAACTGTTTTTT.

This clonotype has a count of ten or more. This chain links TRBV7-2 with TRBJ2-7; no definite D call. The CDR3 has 15 amino acids. CDR1 SGHTA and CDR2 FQGNSA come from the germline V gene. V gave up 4 bases and J gave up 1 base, with 14 bases separating them. The CDR3 is CASSYYGIGSYEQYF. In DNA form, the CDR3 reads TGTGCCAGCAGCTACTACGGAATCGGGTCCTACGAGCAGTACTTC. Using reference TRBV7-2 and TRBJ2-7 for the parts outside the CDR3, the full variable domain is GAGVSQSPSNKVTEKGKDVELRCDPISGHTALYWYRQSLGQGLEFLIYFQGNSAPDKSGLPSDRFSAERTGGSVSTLTIQRTQQEDSAVYLCASSYYGIGSYEQYFGPGTRLTVT.

This clonotype has more than one count but fewer than ten. CDR3 coding DNA: TGCAGTGCTGCTGGGACTCTCTACGAGCAGTACTTC. This sequence encodes CSAAGTLYEQYF. The V gene is TRBV20-1, the J gene TRBJ2-7, with D tentatively TRBD2 (6 bases). The germline V and J ends were trimmed by 5 bases and 3 bases, with 11 bases remaining between them. Germline V CDR1 and CDR2: DFQATT, SNEGSKA (reference sequence). This CDR3 comprises 12 residues.

This clonotype was recorded at least ten times. The rearrangement joins TRBV10-3 to TRBJ2-6; D is perhaps TRBD1 or TRBD2 (8 bases each). The germline gives CDR1 ENHRY, CDR2 SYGVKD. The length of the CDR3 is 19 residues. Trimming took off 8 bases at V and 0 bases at J, with 23 bases between the two ends. The CDR3 loop is CAIRGGQVLTSSGANVLTF. DNA for the CDR3: TGTGCCATCCGGGGGGGACAGGTATTAACCTCCTCTGGGGCCAACGTCCTGACTTTC.

This clonotype was seen more than once but under ten times. V gene TRBV5-1 combines with J gene TRBJ2-1, with 10 bases lining up with TRBD1. Germline lookup yields CDR1 SGHRS and CDR2 YFSETQ. CDR3 size: 14 residues. V gave up 4 bases and J gave up 7 bases; unmatched junction bases: 5. CDR3 sequence reads: CASSLPGQGNEQFF. The CDR3 nucleotides are TGCGCCAGCAGCCTACCGGGACAGGGGAATGAGCAGTTCTTC.

This clonotype was seen ten or more times. This sequence joins TRBV12-3 or TRBV12-4 and TRBJ1-4, with 8 bases identical to TRBD1. The CDR3 is made up of 14 amino acids. J gave up 6 bases and V 7 bases, and 7 bases lay outside the gene matches. The CDR3 region is CASTPAGGYEKLFF. The CDR3 nucleotides read TGTGCCAGCACCCCGGCAGGGGGCTATGAAAAACTGTTTTTT.

The V call is TRBV12-3 or TRBV12-4, the J call TRBJ2-1, with D tentatively TRBD2 (5 bases). The germline V and J ends were trimmed by 6 bases and 0 bases, with 9 bases remaining between them. There are 14 residues in the CDR3. The CDR3 here is CASSGLSSYNEQFF. The CDR3 coding sequence is TGTGCCAGCAGCGGACTGAGCTCCTACAATGAGCAGTTCTTC.

The sample holds many counts of this clonotype. The chain recombines TRBV28 with TRBJ1-1; D unclear. V lost 10 bases and J lost 0, with 12 bases in between. This CDR3 has 13 residues. The V gene's germline CDR1 is MDHEN and CDR2 SYDVKM. CDR3 sequence reads: CATGGVMNTEAFF. The CDR3 bases are TGTGCCACCGGAGGAGTTATGAACACTGAAGCTTTCTTT. The full variable domain, rest sourced from reference TRBV28 and TRBJ1-1, is DVKVTQSSRYLVKRTGEKVFLECVQDMDHENMFWYRQDPGLGLRLIYFSYDVKMKEKGDIPEGYSVSREKKERFSLILESASTNQTSMYLCATGGVMNTEAFFGQGTRLTVV.

In its sample, this clonotype was seen a few times. The chain combines TRBV29-1 with TRBJ1-2; weak D call: TRBD1 (5 bases). Per germline, CDR1 SQVTM and CDR2 ANQGSEA. The CDR3 is made up of 13 amino acids. Trimming took off 0 bases at V and 4 bases at J, with 9 bases between the two ends. Written as DNA, the CDR3 is TGCAGCGTTGAAGAGGACAATTCCTATGGCTACACCTTC. Its translation is CSVEEDNSYGYTF.